These T cell receptor beta chains were read from a single sample in a study of OX40 agonist ivuxolimab in advanced cancers. TCRdb's copy holds only in-frame clones and misses some; the assay was immunoSEQ multiplex PCR. Of about 78,000 clones in the sample, 92% were seen once. The source was CD4+ or CD8+ T cells sorted from blood, collected in a trial of the OX40 agonist ivuxolimab. Receptor source: an adult with an advanced solid tumor such as melanoma, head and neck, liver or kidney cancer. Each CDR3 is given with its conserved first and last residue. Each record gives: V gene, D gene, clone size, J gene, CDR3 protein, CDR3 DNA. A D gene is named only where the DNA matches it firmly. For some rows the clone size is stated as once, few or many, or as a class when expanded; others skip it.

TRBV5-6	NA	NA	TRBJ2-5	CASSLNGRTQYF	TGTGCCAGCAGCTTGAATGGCAGGACCCAGTACTTC
TRBV19	TRBD1	NA	TRBJ1-2	CASSISTGDRKGYTF	TGTGCCAGTAGTATATCAACAGGGGATCGAAAGGGCTACACCTTC
TRBV2	NA	NA	TRBJ2-5	CATTASGNQETQYF	TGTGCCACCACAGCAAGCGGAAATCAAGAGACCCAGTACTTC
TRBV11-1	NA	NA	TRBJ2-5	CASSLMDRQTQYF	TGTGCCAGCAGCTTGATGGACCGCCAGACCCAGTACTTC
TRBV7-7	TRBD1	NA	TRBJ2-1	CASSLGTGQFNEQFF	TGTGCTAGCAGCTTAGGGACAGGGCAGTTCAATGAGCAGTTCTTC
TRBV7-9	NA	NA	TRBJ1-1	CASSPGHPGVAFF	TGTGCCAGCAGCCCCGGACACCCCGGGGTGGCTTTCTTT
TRBV4-2	TRBD2	NA	TRBJ2-7	CASSSRLAGYEQYF	TGTGCCAGCAGTTCCCGACTAGCCGGGTACGAGCAGTACTTC
TRBV19	NA	NA	TRBJ2-7	CASSINSATYEQYF	TGTGCCAGTAGTATAAATAGCGCGACCTACGAGCAGTACTTC
TRBV11-2	TRBD2	NA	TRBJ2-7	CASRWGGENEQYF	TGTGCCAGCAGATGGGGGGGAGAGAACGAGCAGTACTTC
TRBV6-1	TRBD1	NA	TRBJ1-4	CASRDRGNSEKLFF	TGTGCCAGCAGGGACAGGGGGAATTCAGAAAAACTGTTTTTT
TRBV7-9	NA	NA	TRBJ2-5	CASRRGGYQETQYF	TGTGCCTCCAGGCGGGGCGGGTACCAAGAGACCCAGTACTTC
TRBV15	NA	NA	TRBJ2-7	CATSRAPWGPSYEQYF	TGTGCCACCAGCAGAGCCCCCTGGGGGCCCTCCTACGAGCAGTACTTC
TRBV5-1	NA	NA	TRBJ2-1	CASSFLGRVVYNEQFF	TGCGCCAGCAGCTTCTTGGGCAGGGTGGTCTACAATGAGCAGTTCTTC
TRBV7-2	TRBD1	NA	TRBJ2-7	CASSRTGRGSYEQYF	TGTGCCAGCAGCAGGACAGGGCGAGGCTCCTACGAGCAGTACTTC
TRBV4-2	NA	once	TRBJ1-2	CASSYPDPLGGYTF	TGTGCCAGCAGCTACCCGGACCCGCTGGGCGGCTACACCTTC
TRBV18	NA	NA	TRBJ2-2	CASSPSPPEGAGELFF	TGTGCCAGCTCACCATCTCCTCCAGAGGGGGCCGGGGAGCTGTTTTTT
TRBV2	NA	NA	TRBJ1-2	CASSYRHGRSNYGYTF	TGTGCCAGCAGTTACCGGCATGGCAGGTCTAACTATGGCTACACCTTC
TRBV28	NA	NA	TRBJ1-5	CASSQQGNSNQPQHF	TGTGCCAGCAGCCAGCAGGGGAATAGCAATCAGCCCCAGCATTTT